The subject of this entry is one T cell receptor (beta chain). The sample originates from a study of T cell responses to AZD1222 COVID-19 vaccine. Libraries were prepared by immunoSEQ multiplex PCR; TCRdb keeps only in-frame clonotypes and omits some of them. The sample consists of 92,000 or so clones, about nine tenths of them appearing once. The CDR3 runs 13 residues. Trimming took 3 bases from V and 8 from J; bases not matched to a gene: 5. The chain employs TRBV12-3 or TRBV12-4 and TRBJ1-2; TRBD1 matches at 8 bases. This receptor was obtained from an adult in good health. The sequencing here drew on peripheral blood, taken on day 0 of AZD1222 vaccination. The CDR3 nucleotides read TGTGCCAGCAGTTTGGACAGGGTGAGGGGCTACACCTTC. Residues: CASSLDRVRGYTF.